These T cell receptor beta chains were read from a single sample in a study of T cells after yellow fever vaccination. TCRdb recomputed calls from the 5' RACE reads with MiXCR, one row per CDR3 protein. The sample lists around 310,000 distinct CDR3 sequences; 8.5% to 10% were seen once. Specimen: PBMCs, collected on the day of the first yellow fever vaccination. All receptors come from a man between 18 and 35 years old who received the YFV17D yellow fever vaccine. The CDR3 runs from the conserved cysteine through the conserved F or W. D genes are given only for firm matches. Clone size, where shown, is once, few, many, or a class for clones that have expanded.

v_call	j_call	clone_size	d_call	cdr3_aa	cdr3_nt
TRBV5-1	TRBJ2-3	.	.	CSSSPRTVSTDTQYF	TGCTCCAGCAGCCCAAGGACAGTCAGCACAGATACGCAGTATTTT
TRBV18	TRBJ2-5	few	TRBD2	CASSTFTLAGFQETQYF	TGTGCCAGCTCAACCTTCACACTAGCGGGGTTCCAAGAGACCCAGTACTTC
TRBV4-1	TRBJ1-1	.	.	CASSQVVTARRRGMNTEAFF	TGCGCCAGCAGCCAAGTGGTGACAGCTAGACGGCGGGGCATGAACACTGAAGCTTTCTTT
TRBV24-1	TRBJ2-5	few	.	CATSDFAGETQYF	TGTGCCACCAGTGATTTTGCGGGGGAGACCCAGTACTTC
TRBV5-1	TRBJ2-7	many	.	CASSWQRPDEQYF	TGCGCCAGCAGCTGGCAACGGCCGGACGAGCAGTACTTC
TRBV4-2	TRBJ1-5	few	.	CASSQVILGGTPQHF	TGTGCCAGCAGCCAAGTTATTTTAGGGGGTACGCCCCAGCATTTT
TRBV28	TRBJ2-1	.	TRBD2	CASSLSPGGGGYNEQFF	TGTGCCAGCAGTTTATCCCCAGGCGGGGGGGGATACAATGAGCAGTTCTTC
TRBV6-5	TRBJ2-7	few	.	CASSYRGALAEQYF	TGTGCCAGCAGTTACCGGGGGGCGCTTGCCGAGCAGTACTTC
TRBV5-4	TRBJ2-3	few	.	CASSGQADTQYF	TGTGCCAGCAGCGGCCAGGCAGATACGCAGTATTTT
TRBV5-1	TRBJ2-5	many	.	CASSLADTSSGETQYF	TGCGCCAGCAGCTTGGCGGACACCTCCTCGGGGGAGACCCAGTACTTC
TRBV10-3	TRBJ2-3	.	.	CAISGTTLGDTQYF	TGTGCCATCAGTGGGACCACCCTGGGAGATACGCAGTATTTT
TRBV6-5	TRBJ1-1	many	TRBD1	CASSYWTGGEAFF	TGTGCCAGCAGTTACTGGACAGGGGGGGAAGCTTTCTTT
TRBV2	TRBJ1-1	.	.	CASSVEDLRAFF	TGTGCCAGCAGTGTAGAAGACCTCCGGGCTTTCTTT
TRBV29-1	TRBJ2-5	few	TRBD1	CSGQGAGETQYF	TGCAGTGGACAGGGGGCCGGAGAGACCCAGTACTTC
TRBV20-1	TRBJ2-7	few	TRBD2	CSAPQGTSGEQYF	TGCAGTGCTCCCCAGGGCACTAGCGGAGAGCAGTACTTC
TRBV6-2/TRBV6-3	TRBJ2-3	few	.	CASSTETLPKNTDTQYF	TGTGCCAGCAGCACGGAAACGTTACCAAAAAACACAGATACGCAGTATTTT
TRBV20-1	TRBJ2-1	many	.	CSARPGGSVEDEQFF	TGCAGTGCTAGACCAGGGGGGTCAGTCGAGGATGAGCAGTTCTTC
TRBV7-9	TRBJ1-6	few	.	CASSRGPLHF	TGTGCCAGCAGCCGGGGGCCCCTCCACTTT
TRBV5-4	TRBJ2-4	.	.	CASSFVGAGNIQYF	TGTGCCAGCAGCTTCGTGGGCGCTGGAAACATTCAGTACTTC
TRBV6-2/TRBV6-3	TRBJ1-2	few	TRBD1	CATHSQDRSRGGYTF	TGTGCCACCCACAGCCAGGACAGGTCAAGAGGAGGCTACACCTTC
TRBV5-4	TRBJ2-1	.	.	CASSLWRVEQFF	TGTGCCAGCAGCTTGTGGAGGGTGGAGCAGTTCTTC
TRBV15	TRBJ2-3	many	.	CATSRVVGPDTQYF	TGTGCCACCAGCAGAGTTGTAGGGCCAGATACGCAGTATTTT
TRBV9	TRBJ1-2	many	.	CASTKGWAPGTWDYGYTF	TGTGCCAGCACCAAAGGGTGGGCACCAGGAACTTGGGACTATGGCTACACCTTC
TRBV20-1	TRBJ2-7	.	.	CSARDGGTASYEQYF	TGCAGTGCTAGAGATGGGGGGACAGCATCCTACGAGCAGTACTTC
TRBV4-1	TRBJ2-7	many	TRBD1	CASSQAGQGGEQYF	TGCGCCAGCAGCCAGGCGGGACAGGGAGGCGAGCAGTACTTC
TRBV11-2	TRBJ2-2	.	TRBD1	CASSLDRGSTGELFF	TGTGCCAGCAGTTTGGACAGGGGGAGCACCGGGGAGCTGTTTTTT
TRBV12-3/TRBV12-4	TRBJ2-2	many	.	CASSFQDTGELFF	TGTGCCAGCAGTTTTCAGGATACCGGGGAGCTGTTTTTT
TRBV7-3	TRBJ2-1	few	TRBD2	CASSPHSGAPYNEQFF	TGTGCCAGCAGCCCTCATAGCGGGGCCCCCTACAATGAGCAGTTCTTC